These 32 T cell receptor beta chains came from one sample sequenced in a study of shared clonotypes between healthy human individuals. Assay: immunoSEQ multiplex PCR; the TCRdb copy retains only in-frame clones and omits some. The data show some 2 million clones, 85% to 95% seen once. Sequencing was performed on naive CD4+ T cells sorted from blood. Indicated subset: CD45RA+ positively selected. The receptors stem from a man aged 18 to 30 in good health.

About this clone: The germline gene is not matched at one end of the junction; a read error may be the cause. The V gene is TRBV6-1, the J gene TRBJ2-6; 8 positions match TRBD2. The CDR3 consists of 17 residues. CDR1 and CDR2 from the germline V gene are MNHNS and SASEGT. The CDR3 DNA reads as TGTGCCAGCAGGGAAGCGGGGGTCCGGGGTGGGGCCAACGTCCTGACTTTC. It translates to CASREAGVRGGANVLTF.

CDR3 nucleotide sequence: TGTGCCAGCAGCGAAGGGGGCCTCAATCAGCCCCAGCATTTT. It translates to CASSEGGLNQPQHF. V and J are TRBV9 and TRBJ1-5; 7 positions agree with TRBD1. V lost 3 bases, J lost 3 bases, and 3 bases stayed unmatched. Germline V CDR1 and CDR2: SGDLS, YYNGEE. The CDR3 loop spans 14 amino acids. Filled out from reference TRBV9 and TRBJ1-5, the complete variable domain reads DSGVTQTPKHLITATGQRVTLRCSPRSGDLSVYWYQQSLDQGLQFLIQYYNGEERAKGNILERFSAQQFPDLHSELNLSSLELGDSALYFCASSEGGLNQPQHFGDGTRLSIL.

This chain uses TRBV15 with TRBJ1-3; D not certain. Germline CDR1 and CDR2: LNHNV and YYDKDF (reference sequence). Between the trimmed V and J ends, which lost 0 bases and 0 bases, there was a span of 9 bases. This CDR3 contains 16 residues. The CDR3 sequence is CATSRDRTDSGNTIYF. As DNA, the CDR3 is TGTGCCACCAGCAGAGATCGAACAGACTCTGGAAACACCATATATTTT.

With respect to this clone: Other DNA sequences in this specimen translate into the identical CDR3. V and J are TRBV19 and TRBJ1-2; no definite D call. Deletions cut 2 bases from V and 2 bases from J, with 9 bases between. Per germline, CDR1 LNHDA and CDR2 SQIVND (reference sequence). CDR3 length: 14 residues. As DNA, the CDR3 is TGTGCCAGTAGTATATTGGGATCCAACTATGGCTACACCTTC. Encoded protein: CASSILGSNYGYTF.

As to this clone: This sample also contains other DNA sequences that code for the same CDR3. The rearrangement links TRBV7-2 to TRBJ1-2; unclear D gene. V lost 2 bases and J 2 bases, leaving 6 bases between the germline ends. There are 13 residues in the CDR3. Germline CDR1 and CDR2: SGHTA and FQGNSA. For the CDR3, the DNA is TGTGCCAGCAGCTTATCCGCAAACTATGGCTACACCTTC. Protein product: CASSLSANYGYTF.

CDR3 nucleotide sequence: TGTGCCAGTAGTGCGGAGAGGGACAGTTCCTACGAGCAGTACTTC. Amino acids: CASSAERDSSYEQYF. This sequence joins TRBV19 and TRBJ2-7; TRBD1 agrees at 7 bases. Germline trimming cut 5 bases from V and 1 base from J; bases unmatched to any gene: 8. This CDR3 region has 15 residues. Germline V lookup: CDR1 LNHDA, CDR2 SQIVND (reference sequence).

The chain is built from TRBV6-5 and TRBJ1-2, with D perhaps matching TRBD1 (6 bases). CDR1 MNHEY and CDR2 SVGAGI come from the germline V gene. The CDR3 runs 14 residues. Trimming took off 5 bases at V and 8 bases at J, with 18 bases between the two ends. CDR3 DNA sequence: TGTGCCAGCAGTCGAGGGGGGGGAGTGGGAGGCTACACCTTC. Protein sequence: CASSRGGGVGGYTF.

This clone is a singleton in its sample. The chain has TRBV30 and TRBJ2-1; tentatively, D is TRBD2 (5 bases). The CDR3 spans 14 residues. The V gene's germline CDR1 is GTSNPN and CDR2 SVGIG (reference sequence). V was shortened by 1 base and J by 4 bases, with 11 bases between the two germline ends. The DNA of the CDR3 is TGTGCCTGGAGTGCAGTGAGCGGTTACAATGAGCAGTTCTTC. It translates to CAWSAVSGYNEQFF.

J is TRBJ2-3 and V is TRBV11-2; possible D gene TRBD1, 5 bases. The V end was cut by 0 bases, the J end by 4 bases, with 11 bases between. Germline CDR1 reads SGHAT; CDR2 reads FQNNGV. The CDR3 extends over 15 amino acids. The CDR3 is CASSLDGREADTQYF. In DNA form, the CDR3 reads TGTGCCAGCAGCTTAGATGGCAGGGAAGCAGATACGCAGTATTTT.

The chain couples TRBV10-3 to TRBJ1-5; D perhaps matches TRBD1 (5 bases). From germline, CDR1 is ENHRY and CDR2 SYGVKD. The CDR3 length is 15 residues. Deletions cut 2 bases from V and 1 base from J, with 9 bases between. CDR3 nucleotide sequence: TGTGCCATCAGTGAGGCGACAGAAAGCAATCAGCCCCAGCATTTT. Protein product: CAISEATESNQPQHF.

The chain is built from TRBV5-4 and TRBJ2-4, with a tentative D call TRBD1 (6 bases). Between the trimmed V and J ends, which lost 4 bases and 0 bases, there was a span of 26 bases. CDR3 size: 20 residues. Germline CDR1 and CDR2: SGHNT and YYREEE (reference sequence). Here the CDR3 DNA reads TGTGCCAGCAGCCCCCCTCAGGCAGGGGAGAGTGGACTAGCCAAAAACATTCAGTACTTC. It yields the protein CASSPPQAGESGLAKNIQYF.

A single count supports this clone. This CDR3 is also generated by other DNA sequences in the sample. V is TRBV18 and J is TRBJ2-7, with TRBD1 identical over 9 bases. The germline gives CDR1 KGHSH, CDR2 LQKENI. There are 13 residues in the CDR3. Unmatched junction bases numbered 3, after V lost 5 bases and J lost 4 bases. CDR3 sequence: CASSATGGYEQYF. For the CDR3, the DNA is TGTGCCAGCTCAGCGACAGGGGGGTACGAGCAGTACTTC.

The V call is TRBV7-9, the J call TRBJ2-5; TRBD2 agrees at 9 bases. Germline V gives CDR1 SEHNR, CDR2 FQNEAQ (reference sequence). V lost 4 bases to trimming and J lost 1 base; unmatched junction nucleotides: 10. The CDR3 covers 17 residues. CDR3 amino acids: CASSYGYSGSSQETQYF. The CDR3 nucleotides are TGTGCCAGCAGCTACGGTTATAGCGGGAGTTCCCAAGAGACCCAGTACTTC.

The chain links TRBV12-2 to TRBJ1-5; TRBD1 is the table's D call and was not checked against the DNA. TRBV12-2 is deemed a pseudogene. The CDR3 is 17 amino acids. In DNA form, the CDR3 reads TGTGCAAGTCGCTTACTAGTAAACAGGGGCGCCAATCAGCCCCAGCATTTT. Translated, it gives CASRLLVNRGANQPQHF.

Here the CDR3 reads CASSDGLNTSYGYTF. The DNA of the CDR3 is TGTGCCAGCAGTGACGGACTGAACACTAGCTATGGCTACACCTTC. The chain links TRBV2 to TRBJ1-2; D not resolved. CDR3 length equals 15 residues. The V gene lost 3 bases and the J gene lost 4 bases, with 15 bases spanning the gap. In germline, CDR1 is SNHLY, CDR2 FYNNEI.

The V and J genes are TRBV2 and TRBJ1-6; D gene ambiguous. V gave up 7 bases and J gave up 7 bases, with 5 bases separating them. The CDR3 is 11 amino acids. Germline V gives CDR1 SNHLY, CDR2 FYNNEI. The CDR3 region is CASKGNSPLHF. The CDR3 bases are TGTGCCAGCAAGGGAAATTCACCCCTCCACTTT.

There are many counts of this clone. The identical CDR3 is also encoded by other nucleotide sequences in the sample. The rearrangement joins TRBV7-6 to TRBJ2-2, with 7 bases aligning to TRBD1. CDR1 and CDR2 from the germline V gene are SGHVS and FNYEAQ. The CDR3 totals 14 residues. Trimming took 4 bases from V and 5 from J; bases not matched to a gene: 4. CDR3 DNA: TGTGCCAGCAGCTACCTCAGGGGGACCGGGGAGCTGTTTTTT. Encoded protein: CASSYLRGTGELFF.

The rearrangement links TRBV6-5 to TRBJ1-1; 8 bases fit TRBD1. The CDR3 extends over 16 amino acids. V was clipped by 0 bases and J by 2 bases; unmatched bases: 5. The germline gives CDR1 MNHEY, CDR2 SVGAGI. The DNA for the CDR3 is TGTGCCAGCAGTTACTCCGGGACAGGACATAACACTGAAGCTTTCTTT. It codes for CASSYSGTGHNTEAFF.

This chain joins TRBV7-8 and TRBJ1-2; D unclear. Germline loops: CDR1 SGHVS, CDR2 FQNEAQ. Trimming stripped 2 bases from V and 4 bases from J, with 8 bases between. This CDR3 spans 13 amino acids. The CDR3: CASSLSPGYGYTF. The CDR3 DNA sequence: TGTGCCAGCAGCTTATCCCCCGGCTATGGCTACACCTTC. Filled out from reference TRBV7-8 and TRBJ1-2, the complete variable domain reads GAGVSQSPRYKVAKRGQDVALRCDPISGHVSLFWYQQALGQGPEFLTYFQNEAQLDKSGLPSDRFFAERPEGSVSTLKIQRTQQEDSAVYLCASSLSPGYGYTFGSGTRLTVV.

This sequence joins TRBV4-1 and TRBJ2-2; 10 bases map to TRBD2. Germline V gene data show CDR1 as MGHRA and CDR2 as YSYEKL. J was trimmed by 5 bases and V by 1 base; bases with no gene match: 7. CDR3 length: 17 amino acids. Here the CDR3 DNA reads TGCGCCAGCAGCCAAGGTCTAGCGGGAGTTTTGACCGGGGAGCTGTTTTTT. Amino acid sequence: CASSQGLAGVLTGELFF.

The chain links TRBV10-1 to TRBJ1-4; D ambiguous. Germline lookup yields CDR1 WNHNN and CDR2 SYGVQD (reference sequence). This CDR3 region has 14 residues. V lost 2 bases, J lost 5 bases, and 9 bases lay in between. CDR3 DNA: TGCGCCAGCAGTGAGGGCCATACAAATGAAAAACTGTTTTTT. It yields the protein CASSEGHTNEKLFF.

The rearrangement joins TRBV7-9 to TRBJ2-7, with 8 bases that match TRBD1. The CDR3 loop spans 15 amino acids. Germline V lookup: CDR1 SEHNR, CDR2 FQNEAQ (reference sequence). V dropped 5 bases and J dropped 1; count of bases not matched to a gene: 7. Written as DNA, the CDR3 is TGTGCCAGCAGCCCTGGACAGGGTTGGTCCTACGAGCAGTACTTC. Encoded protein: CASSPGQGWSYEQYF.

The chain has TRBV28 and TRBJ2-4; TRBD2 matches at 7 bases. With 4 bases clipped from V and 5 bases from J, the junction kept 8 bases outside the gene matches. Per the germline V gene, CDR1 is MDHEN and CDR2 is SYDVKM. This CDR3 region has 15 residues. The chain's CDR3 is CASSSSGEGQNIQYF. Written as DNA, the CDR3 is TGTGCCAGCAGTTCCTCCGGGGAGGGCCAAAACATTCAGTACTTC.

This chain links TRBV6-1 with TRBJ2-2; no clear D gene. The ends were cut back, 2 bases at V and 6 bases at J, with 4 bases in the middle. The germline gives CDR1 MNHNS, CDR2 SASEGT. The CDR3 consists of 12 residues. The CDR3 coding sequence is TGTGCCAGCAGTGAATTTTCCGGGGAGCTGTTTTTT. It translates to CASSEFSGELFF.

The count of this clone is one. The chain carries TRBV12-5 and TRBJ1-2, with D possibly matching TRBD1 (5 bases). The CDR3 is made up of 20 amino acids. With 0 bases removed from V and 6 bases from J, the gap between germline ends came to 29 bases. From germline, CDR1 is LGHNT and CDR2 FRNRAP. CDR3 in amino acids: CASGLVPKEFGTSKWNGYTF. As DNA, the CDR3 is TGTGCTAGTGGTTTGGTACCAAAAGAATTTGGGACTTCAAAATGGAATGGCTACACCTTC.

V usage is TRBV5-1 and J usage is TRBJ2-2, with 12 nucleotides matching TRBD2. Germline values: CDR1 SGHRS, CDR2 YFSETQ. The CDR3 is made up of 17 amino acids. V was pared by 1 base and J by 1 base, with 2 bases of the junction left unmatched. The CDR3 loop is CASSLRTSGVNTGELFF. The CDR3 DNA reads as TGCGCCAGCAGCTTGCGGACTAGCGGGGTGAACACCGGGGAGCTGTTTTTT.

This clone was picked up one time. The CDR3 region has the DNA TGTGCCAGCAGTAGACGACAGAACACTGAAGCTTTCTTT. Protein: CASSRRQNTEAFF. The chain joins TRBV28 to TRBJ1-1; D unresolved. Germline CDR1 MDHEN, CDR2 SYDVKM. Trimming pared 5 bases from V and 1 base from J, leaving 8 bases between. The CDR3 contains 13 residues.

This clone was observed a single time. The V gene is TRBV5-1, the J gene TRBJ2-1; D call uncertain. CDR3 length: 13 amino acids. V lost 3 bases to trimming and J lost 5 bases, with 9 bases between them. Germline CDR1 SGHRS, CDR2 YFSETQ. The CDR3 here is CASSSGPNNEQFF. The DNA of the CDR3 is TGCGCCAGCAGCTCGGGCCCGAACAATGAGCAGTTCTTC.

The V gene is TRBV5-4, the J gene TRBJ2-2, with 10 bases fitting TRBD2. Germline V gene sequence: CDR1 SGHNT, CDR2 YYREEE (reference sequence). The ends lost 7 bases at V and 6 bases at J; junction bases unmatched: 3. The CDR3 has 13 amino acids. This chain's CDR3 is CASGTSVPGELFF. The DNA for the CDR3 is TGTGCCAGCGGGACTAGCGTCCCCGGGGAGCTGTTTTTT.

V gene TRBV5-1 combines with J gene TRBJ1-3; TRBD1 is a possible D gene (6 bases). The CDR3 consists of 16 residues. The germline CDR1 and CDR2 sequences are SGHRS and YFSETQ. V was trimmed by 1 base and J by 4 bases, leaving 15 bases between them. Written as DNA, the CDR3 is TGCGCCAGCAGCTTGCAGCCGGGGGCGGCAGGAAACACCATATATTTT. Its translation is CASSLQPGAAGNTIYF.

The genes are TRBV21-1 and TRBJ1-2. TRBV21-1 is deemed a pseudogene. This CDR3 spans 11 amino acids. CDR3 amino acids: CASSTNYGYTF. In DNA form, the CDR3 reads TGTGCCAGCAGTACTAACTATGGCTACACCTTC.

V is TRBV5-4 and J is TRBJ2-3; TRBD2 is a possible D gene (5 bases). Trimming removed 1 base from V and 2 bases from J, with 11 bases in between. The germline gives CDR1 SGHNT, CDR2 YYREEE (reference sequence). CDR3 size: 15 residues. The CDR3 region has the DNA TGTGCCAGCAGCTTGCGAGTAGCGCCCACAGATACGCAGTATTTT. This codes for CASSLRVAPTDTQYF.